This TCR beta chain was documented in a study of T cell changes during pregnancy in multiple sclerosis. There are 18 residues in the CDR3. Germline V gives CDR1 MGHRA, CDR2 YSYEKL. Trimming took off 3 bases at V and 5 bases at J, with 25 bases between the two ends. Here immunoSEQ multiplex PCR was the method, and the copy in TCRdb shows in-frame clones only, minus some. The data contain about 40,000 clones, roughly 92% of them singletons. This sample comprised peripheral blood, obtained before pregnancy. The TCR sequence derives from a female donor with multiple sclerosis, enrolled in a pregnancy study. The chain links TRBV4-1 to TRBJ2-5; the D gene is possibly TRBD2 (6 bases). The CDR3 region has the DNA TGCGCCAGCAGCCAGAGGGTTCTGGGACTCCACGAATCGGAGACCCAGTACTTC. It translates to CASSQRVLGLHESETQYF.